The clone carrying this T cell receptor (beta chain) was observed a handful of times. Its antigen is unknown. This CDR3 has 17 residues. Trimming took off 1 base at V and 2 bases at J, with 16 bases between the two ends. CDR1 MDHEN and CDR2 SYDVKM come from the germline V gene. This sample stems from a study of T-cell reconstitution after alpha-beta-depleted transplantation in children. Study-wide results and caveats: TCRbeta diversity was high at day 60 in some patients (a result of surviving recipient T cells and thymic progenitors). Among T cells one year after transplant, newly produced cells accounted for most counts and diversity. At around two months after transplant, the alpha-beta T cells were reportedly derived from several hundred expanded clones that came from non-depleted graft cells.

TCRbeta library construction was performed incorporating unique molecular identifiers. TCRdb redid the calling of the PCR reads with MiXCR, one entry per CDR3 protein. Of 280,000 or so distinct CDR3 sequences listed, around 10% are singletons. This TCR was sampled from a male patient between 2 and 10 years old who had a stem cell transplant for chronic granulomatous disease, so the T cells may come from the graft donor. The V gene is TRBV28, the J gene TRBJ2-3, with a weak D call TRBD1 (5 bases). This material consisted of peripheral blood, taken 180 days after TCRalphabeta/CD19-depleted stem cell transplant. The CDR3 here is CASSLYWGTPITDTQYF. CDR3 DNA: TGTGCCAGCAGTTTATACTGGGGCACCCCCATCACAGATACGCAGTATTTT.